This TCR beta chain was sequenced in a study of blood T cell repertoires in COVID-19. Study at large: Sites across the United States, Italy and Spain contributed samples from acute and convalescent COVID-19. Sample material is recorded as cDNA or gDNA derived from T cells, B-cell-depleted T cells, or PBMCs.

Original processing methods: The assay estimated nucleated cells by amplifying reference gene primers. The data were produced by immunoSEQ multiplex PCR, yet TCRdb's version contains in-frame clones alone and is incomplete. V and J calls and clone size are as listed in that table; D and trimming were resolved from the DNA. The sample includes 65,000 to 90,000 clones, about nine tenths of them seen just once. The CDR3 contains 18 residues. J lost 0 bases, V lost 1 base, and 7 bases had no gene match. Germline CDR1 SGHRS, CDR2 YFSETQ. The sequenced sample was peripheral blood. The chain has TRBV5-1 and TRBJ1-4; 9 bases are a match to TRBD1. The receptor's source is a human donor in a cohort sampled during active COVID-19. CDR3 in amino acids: CASSLFGTGSATNEKLFF. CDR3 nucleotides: TGCGCCAGCAGCTTGTTCGGGACAGGGAGTGCAACTAATGAAAAACTGTTTTTT.